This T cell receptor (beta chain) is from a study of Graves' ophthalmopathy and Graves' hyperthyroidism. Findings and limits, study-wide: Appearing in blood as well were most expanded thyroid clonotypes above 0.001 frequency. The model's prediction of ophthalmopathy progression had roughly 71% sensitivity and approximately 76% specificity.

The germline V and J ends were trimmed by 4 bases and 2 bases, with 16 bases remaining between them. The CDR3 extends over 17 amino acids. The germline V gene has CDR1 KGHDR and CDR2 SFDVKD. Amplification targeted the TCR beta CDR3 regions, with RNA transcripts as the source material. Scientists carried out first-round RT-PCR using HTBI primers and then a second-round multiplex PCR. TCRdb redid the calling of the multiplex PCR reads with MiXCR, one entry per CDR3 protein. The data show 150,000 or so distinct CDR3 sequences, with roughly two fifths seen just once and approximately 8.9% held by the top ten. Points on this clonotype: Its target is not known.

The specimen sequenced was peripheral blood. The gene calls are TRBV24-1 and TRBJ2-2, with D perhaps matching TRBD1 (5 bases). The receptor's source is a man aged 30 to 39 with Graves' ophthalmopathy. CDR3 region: CATSEAGQRGNTGELFF. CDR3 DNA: TGTGCCACCAGTGAAGCAGGACAAAGAGGCAACACCGGGGAGCTGTTTTTT.